This TCR beta chain was observed in a study of T cells after posttransplantation cyclophosphamide (dated by TCRdb to the mid-2010s). Background on the whole study: Using TRB sequencing, the study followed how the T cell repertoire reconstituted after myeloablative bone marrow transplantation in which posttransplantation cyclophosphamide served as GVHD prophylaxis. Blood from every one of the roughly 30 PTCy patients who had 1-year posttransplant specimens underwent TRB sequencing. Samples from roughly 35 PTCy-treated patients, along with samples from around 16 of their related bone marrow donors, underwent antigen receptor sequencing. TRA and TRB clonality were tightly correlated in several samples, so subsequent TCR analyses focused on TRB only. Public TRB sequences were searched against a database of over 3,500 sequences associated with responses to pathogens, tumor antigens, self-antigens and alloantigens. In 3 patients, TRB sequencing was also performed on up to roughly 3 more blood samples taken 2 to 5.2 years after transplant, and in several patients, pretransplant blood was also TRB-sequenced. Overall study results and their limits: At 1-2 months, donor-recipient similarity was low but rose over the first year, and the later blood repertoires were often dominated by donor CD8+ memory clones. Across some 45 patients, TRB clonality was highly associated with recipient CMV seropositivity and CMV reactivation, and PTCy diversity was similar to diversity in CNI/methotrexate controls. The TRB repertoires of T cells infiltrating skin or the GI tract showed only limited overlap with the TRB repertoires found in blood.

Based on the germline V gene, the CDR1 and CDR2 sequences are SGHVS and FNYEAQ. Trimmed from V: 5 bases; trimmed from J: 2 bases; junction bases lacking a gene match: 6. The CDR3 sequence holds 15 residues, the cysteine and phenylalanine included. The retained sequence is limited to the CDR3, 45 bases, with the frame set at the first base. TRB sequencing used genomic DNA with the immunoSEQ assay at survey resolution or the hsTCRB kit. In the authors' own workflow: The immunoSEQ software was used for initial read processing, and the LymphoSeq R package was used for repertoire analyses. For each TRB dataset, clonality was calculated as 1 minus normalized Shannon entropy, and the Gini coefficient was computed as well. To infer phenotypes in unsorted samples, TRB sequences from sorted subsets of the recipient or donor were mapped onto the unsorted samples of the same recipient. The source is immuneACCESS, and TCRdb retained only in-frame sequences with V and J called. Part of the clones is not carried over; for the studies checked, unresolved V genes explain less than half of this, and the remainder is unexplained. V and J calls and clone size are copied from that table; D and trimming were computed from the DNA. The sample profile shows about 1,500 clones; roughly 81% of them were found once. Jointly, the top ten make up approximately 16% of the sample.

In the paper's terms, the treatment or condition label means: high-dose cyclophosphamide on days +3 and +4 as single-agent GVHD prophylaxis. PTCy patients received busulfan and fludarabine conditioning, a related or unrelated marrow graft, and cyclophosphamide on days +3 and +4. PTCy-treated patients came from a prospective multi-institutional clinical trial. Mononuclear cells from peripheral blood and bone marrow were separated by Ficoll-Hypaque density centrifugation and then cryopreserved. CD4+ and CD8+ T cells, including naive and memory subsets, were sorted by FACS on a FACSAria II. With regard to this clone: The specificity of this receptor is unknown. No quality values exist for individual bases; no much larger clone is one base distant.

Sequencing used CD4+ T cells sorted from PBMCs, obtained after allogeneic stem cell transplant with posttransplant cyclophosphamide. The chain uses TRBV7-6 and TRBJ2-3, with 8 bases matching TRBD2. This receptor was obtained from a male patient in his fifties who received an allogeneic stem cell transplant from an unrelated donor, was CMV-positive, and had acute GVHD only. Following transplantation, part of the T cell population may be supplied by the graft donor rather than the patient. The CDR3 has the sequence CASSAAGVPTDTQYF. The DNA sequence reads TGTGCCAGCAGCGCAGCGGGAGTCCCCACAGATACGCAGTATTTT. With the portions outside the CDR3 filled from the reference TRBV7-6 and TRBJ2-3 genes, the complete variable region becomes GAGVSQSPRYKVTKRGQDVALRCDPISGHVSLYWYRQALGQGPEFLTYFNYEAQQDKSGLPNDRFSAERPEGSISTLTIQRTEQRDSAMYRCASSAAGVPTDTQYFGPGTRLTVL.